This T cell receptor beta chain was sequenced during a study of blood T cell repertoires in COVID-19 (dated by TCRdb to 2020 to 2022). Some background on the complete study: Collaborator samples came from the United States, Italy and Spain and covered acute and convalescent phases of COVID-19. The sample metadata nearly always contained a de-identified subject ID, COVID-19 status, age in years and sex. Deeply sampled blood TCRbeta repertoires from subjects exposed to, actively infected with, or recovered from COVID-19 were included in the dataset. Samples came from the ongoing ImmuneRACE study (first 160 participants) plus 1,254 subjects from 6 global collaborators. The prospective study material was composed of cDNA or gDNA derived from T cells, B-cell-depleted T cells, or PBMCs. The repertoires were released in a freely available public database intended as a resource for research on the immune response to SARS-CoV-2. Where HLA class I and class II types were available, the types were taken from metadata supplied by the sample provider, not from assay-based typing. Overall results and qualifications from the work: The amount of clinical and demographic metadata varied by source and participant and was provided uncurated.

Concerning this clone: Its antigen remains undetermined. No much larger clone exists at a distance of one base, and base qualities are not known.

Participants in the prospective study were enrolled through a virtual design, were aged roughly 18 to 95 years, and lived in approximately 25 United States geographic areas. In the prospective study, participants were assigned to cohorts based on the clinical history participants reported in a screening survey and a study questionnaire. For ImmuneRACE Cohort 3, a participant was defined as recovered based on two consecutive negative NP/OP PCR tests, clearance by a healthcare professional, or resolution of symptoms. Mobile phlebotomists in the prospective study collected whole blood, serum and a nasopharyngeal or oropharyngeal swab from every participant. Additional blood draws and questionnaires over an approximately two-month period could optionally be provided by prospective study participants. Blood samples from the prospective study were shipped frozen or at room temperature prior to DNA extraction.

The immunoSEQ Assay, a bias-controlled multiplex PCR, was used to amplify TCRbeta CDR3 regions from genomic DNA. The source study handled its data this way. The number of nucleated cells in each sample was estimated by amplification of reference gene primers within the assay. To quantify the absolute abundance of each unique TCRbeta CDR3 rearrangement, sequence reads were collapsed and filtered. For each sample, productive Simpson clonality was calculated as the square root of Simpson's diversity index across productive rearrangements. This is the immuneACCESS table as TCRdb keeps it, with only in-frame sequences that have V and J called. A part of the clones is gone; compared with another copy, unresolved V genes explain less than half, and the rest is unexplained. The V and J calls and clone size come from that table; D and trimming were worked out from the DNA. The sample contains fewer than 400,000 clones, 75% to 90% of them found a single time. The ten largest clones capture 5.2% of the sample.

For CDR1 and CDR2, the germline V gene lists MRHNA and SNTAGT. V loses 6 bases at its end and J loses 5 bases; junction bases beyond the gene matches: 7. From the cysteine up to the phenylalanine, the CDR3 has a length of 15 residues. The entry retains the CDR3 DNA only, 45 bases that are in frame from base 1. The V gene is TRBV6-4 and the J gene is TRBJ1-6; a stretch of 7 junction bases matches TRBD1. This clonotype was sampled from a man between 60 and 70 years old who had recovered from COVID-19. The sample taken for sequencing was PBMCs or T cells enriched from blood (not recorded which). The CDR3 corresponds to CASSATGEHNSPLHF. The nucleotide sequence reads TGTGCCAGCAGCGCTACAGGGGAGCATAATTCACCCCTCCACTTT.